Below, 24 T cell receptor beta chains from the same sample are listed, as sequenced in a study of blood T cell repertoires in COVID-19. The data were produced by immunoSEQ multiplex PCR, yet TCRdb's version contains in-frame clones alone and is incomplete. Of under 350,000 clones listed, roughly 85% were seen once; the top ten hold more than 6%. Material: peripheral blood. Receptors were obtained from a human donor in a cohort sampled during active COVID-19.

V gene TRBV15 combines with J gene TRBJ1-5, with unresolved D. V gave up 6 bases and J gave up 3 bases, with 6 bases separating them. This CDR3 is 12 amino acids long. The germline gives CDR1 LNHNV, CDR2 YYDKDF (reference sequence). The CDR3 protein is CATRGNNQPQHF. The CDR3 DNA sequence: TGTGCCACCAGGGGCAACAATCAGCCCCAGCATTTT.

This chain uses TRBV15 with TRBJ2-3; 14 bases align to TRBD2. The V segment lost 3 bases and the J segment 2 bases; nucleotides outside the gene matches: 7. The V gene's germline CDR1 is LNHNV and CDR2 YYDKDF (reference sequence). The CDR3 has 18 amino acids. Here the CDR3 reads CATSRVGLAGGLTDTQYF. CDR3 in DNA: TGTGCCACCAGCAGGGTTGGACTAGCGGGGGGCCTCACAGATACGCAGTATTTT.

The chain links TRBV15 to TRBJ1-3; 7 bases map to TRBD1. Losses at the gene ends were 2 bases for V and 4 bases for J; bases not matched to a gene: 5. CDR1 LNHNV and CDR2 YYDKDF come from the germline V gene (reference sequence). This CDR3 has 15 amino acids. DNA for the CDR3: TGTGCCACCAGCAGATACCGGACAGGAGGAAACACCATATATTTT. Its protein is CATSRYRTGGNTIYF.

At least ten counts were recorded for this clone. The chain joins TRBV28 to TRBJ2-7; TRBD1 is a possible D gene (5 bases). Trimming removed 0 bases at V and 3 bases at J, with 15 bases between. Germline-derived CDR1 and CDR2 are MDHEN and SYDVKM. This CDR3 comprises 16 residues. CDR3 sequence (DNA): TGTGCCAGCAGTTTATGGACAGACACGAAACACTACGAGCAGTACTTC. Translation gives CASSLWTDTKHYEQYF.

This clone was found once. The chain recombines TRBV3-1 (or the pseudogene TRBV3-2) with TRBJ2-7, with TRBD1 as a possible D gene (5 bases). CDR3 length equals 13 residues. Per the germline V gene, CDR1 is LGHDT and CDR2 is YNNKEL (reference sequence). V dropped 6 bases and J dropped 4 bases, with 13 bases sitting between them. CDR3 loop: CASSYRPGYEQYF. CDR3 in DNA: TGTGCCAGCAGTTACAGGCCCGGATACGAGCAGTACTTC.

This chain links TRBV30 with TRBJ1-1, with TRBD1 matching 10 bases. There are 15 residues in the CDR3. J gave up 11 bases and V 4 bases, and 16 bases lay outside the gene matches. Germline CDR1 and CDR2: GTSNPN and SVGIG (reference sequence). CDR3 region: CAWTIKGTGASEAFF. Here the CDR3 DNA reads TGTGCCTGGACCATAAAAGGGACAGGGGCCTCCGAGGCTTTCTTT.

This clone was detected only a few times. This chain uses TRBV6-2 or TRBV6-3 with TRBJ1-2; no clear D. The germline gives CDR1 MNHEY, CDR2 SVGEGT. V lost 4 bases and J 4 bases, leaving 13 bases between the germline ends. This CDR3 contains 14 residues. The CDR3 protein is CASSSTVKIYGYTF. The DNA for the CDR3 is TGTGCCAGCAGTTCCACAGTAAAGATCTATGGCTACACCTTC.

The CDR3 nucleotides read TGTGCCAGCAGCTTATCGAGGGCGCGGCGACCCGGGGAGCTGTTTTTT. It codes for CASSLSRARRPGELFF. The J gene is TRBJ2-2, the V gene TRBV7-3; D may be TRBD2 (5 bases). The germline gives CDR1 SGHTA, CDR2 FQGTGA. The CDR3 covers 16 residues. V lost 2 bases and J lost 6, with 16 bases in between.

V and J are TRBV20-1 and TRBJ1-2; 9 bases line up with TRBD1. The CDR3 length is 15 residues. J was trimmed by 8 bases and V by 3 bases; bases with no gene match: 13. Germline V gives CDR1 DFQATT, CDR2 SNEGSKA (reference sequence). CDR3 nucleotide sequence: TGCAGTGCTAGTCTCGGGACAGGGATAGGGTGGGGCTACACCTTC. It encodes CSASLGTGIGWGYTF.

The chain joins TRBV7-3 to TRBJ2-6; 8 bases agree with TRBD1. With V trimmed by 6 bases and J by 2 bases, 3 bases remained unmatched. Germline CDR1 SGHTA, CDR2 FQGTGA. CDR3 length equals 15 residues. The DNA of the CDR3 is TGTGCCAGCAGTGCCAGGGGGCCTGGGGCCAACGTCCTGACTTTC. It encodes CASSARGPGANVLTF.

This clone was detected only a few times. The chain recombines TRBV5-1 with TRBJ2-1; D ambiguous. Germline V gives CDR1 SGHRS, CDR2 YFSETQ. This CDR3 contains 12 residues. V lost 4 bases and J lost 8, with 10 bases in between. Written as DNA, the CDR3 is TGCGCCAGCAGCCCACTTTTTGATGAGCAGTTCTTC. Translation: CASSPLFDEQFF.

CDR3: CASSRTGGKDEQFF. For the CDR3, the DNA is TGTGCCAGCAGCCGGACAGGGGGCAAGGATGAGCAGTTCTTC. The J gene is TRBJ2-1, the V gene TRBV7-3; TRBD1 matches at 11 bases. Germline CDR1 is SGHTA and CDR2 is FQGTGA. Trimming at V came to 5 bases and at J to 8 bases, leaving 5 bases not matched to a gene. The CDR3 spans 14 residues.

V gene TRBV7-6 combines with J gene TRBJ2-1, with 12 bases aligning to TRBD2. Germline values: CDR1 SGHVS, CDR2 FNYEAQ. V was pared by 6 bases and J by 1 base, with 16 bases of the junction left unmatched. The CDR3 is 20 residues long. The CDR3 bases are TGTGCCAGCAGTCTTCGGTCTAGCGGGGGGGTCAGTGGTTCCTACAATGAGCAGTTCTTC. It specifies CASSLRSSGGVSGSYNEQFF.

Notes on this clone: One base away lies a much larger clone, so this may be a sequencing read error. The rearrangement joins TRBV11-2 to TRBJ1-1, with no clear D. Germline V gene data show CDR1 as SGHAT and CDR2 as FQNNGV. The CDR3 covers 13 residues. V was shortened by 1 base and J by 1 base, with 4 bases between the two germline ends. DNA of the CDR3: TGTGCCAGCAGCTTAGGAGGGAACACTGAAGCTTTCTTT. This gives the protein CASSLGGNTEAFF.

The chain is built from TRBV28 and TRBJ2-2; 7 positions agree with TRBD1. Per the germline V gene, CDR1 is MDHEN and CDR2 is SYDVKM. This CDR3 region has 15 residues. Trimming at V came to 6 bases and at J to 0 bases, leaving 4 bases not matched to a gene. CDR3 in amino acids: CASRQDRPNTGELFF. The CDR3, as DNA: TGTGCCAGCAGACAGGACAGGCCGAACACCGGGGAGCTGTTTTTT.

The J gene is TRBJ1-1, the V gene TRBV4-1; tentative D call: TRBD1 (6 bases). The CDR3 runs 14 residues. V gave up 11 bases and J gave up 5 bases, with 21 bases separating them. The germline gives CDR1 MGHRA, CDR2 YSYEKL. Here the CDR3 DNA reads TGCGCCGTAGCCAACGGGGGGGCGCTTACTGAAGCTTTCTTT. This gives the protein CAVANGGALTEAFF.

The V and J genes are TRBV5-1 and TRBJ2-7; TRBD1 matches at 9 bases. The CDR3 has 15 residues. Trimming at V came to 4 bases and at J to 1 base, leaving 6 bases not matched to a gene. The germline CDR1 and CDR2 sequences are SGHRS and YFSETQ. CDR3 in DNA: TGCGCCAGCAGCCCGGCGGGACAGGGTTCCTACGAGCAGTACTTC. Protein: CASSPAGQGSYEQYF.

This clone was recorded once. This chain joins TRBV19 and TRBJ1-1; weak D call: TRBD1 (5 bases). This CDR3 is built from 14 residues. Trimming removed 5 bases from V and 3 bases from J, with 13 bases in between. CDR1 is LNHDA, CDR2 SQIVND, per germline (reference sequence). This chain's CDR3 is CASSVSGADTEAFF. The CDR3 nucleotides are TGTGCCAGTAGTGTTTCTGGGGCGGACACTGAAGCTTTCTTT.

V usage is TRBV29-1 and J usage is TRBJ2-3; perhaps TRBD2 as D (5 bases). Trimming shortened V by 3 bases and J by 1 base, and 8 bases separated the two germline ends. The CDR3 totals 13 residues. Germline CDR1 and CDR2: SQVTM and ANQGSEA. The CDR3 reads CSVDRTRTDTQYF. CDR3 in DNA: TGCAGCGTTGATCGGACTCGCACAGATACGCAGTATTTT.

The V call is TRBV5-1, the J call TRBJ2-2; D is perhaps TRBD1 (6 bases). CDR1 and CDR2 (germline): SGHRS, YFSETQ. The V end lost 0 bases, the J end lost 5 bases, and 11 bases lay between the germline ends. This CDR3 region has 15 residues. The CDR3 reads CASSLEGGRTGELFF. In DNA, the CDR3 is TGCGCCAGCAGCTTGGAAGGGGGACGGACCGGGGAGCTGTTTTTT.

This rearrangement joins TRBV2 to TRBJ2-1; 8 positions agree with TRBD2. The CDR3 is made up of 15 amino acids. Per germline, CDR1 SNHLY and CDR2 FYNNEI. The ends lost 10 bases at V and 3 bases at J; junction bases unmatched: 11. CDR3 coding DNA: TGTGCCACCCGATTCCAGCGGGGGTTCTACAATGAGCAGTTCTTC. Its protein product is CATRFQRGFYNEQFF.

The gene calls are TRBV6-5 and TRBJ1-2; D gene unclear. Looked up from germline, CDR1 is MNHEY and CDR2 is SVGAGI. The CDR3 has 13 residues. V dropped 4 bases and J dropped 8 bases, with 14 bases sitting between them. The CDR3 bases are TGTGCCAGCAGTTTGTCTGTTTGGCAGGGCTACACCTTC. Its protein product is CASSLSVWQGYTF.

The chain joins TRBV28 to TRBJ2-2; 7 nucleotides align to TRBD1. With V trimmed by 7 bases and J by 1 base, 3 bases remained unmatched. Germline loops: CDR1 MDHEN, CDR2 SYDVKM. The CDR3 extends over 14 amino acids. Written as DNA, the CDR3 is TGTGCCAGCAAGTCAGGGGGGAACACCGGGGAGCTGTTTTTT. Translating gives CASKSGGNTGELFF.

V usage is TRBV5-4 and J usage is TRBJ1-2; TRBD1 aligns across 8 bases. Germline V CDR1 and CDR2: SGHNT, YYREEE (reference sequence). Trimming at V came to 4 bases and at J to 2 bases, leaving 4 bases not matched to a gene. This CDR3 is 14 amino acids long. The CDR3 protein is CASSSRTGNYGYTF. The CDR3 region has the DNA TGTGCCAGCAGCAGCCGGACAGGGAACTATGGCTACACCTTC.